Listed below are T cell receptor beta chains from one sample, sequenced in a study of long-term antiretroviral therapy in people with HIV. The table came from immunoSEQ multiplex PCR; TCRdb's copy has only in-frame clones and leaves some out. The table has roughly 14,000 clones, about 84% seen once. Sequenced material: unsorted PBMCs, taken 1.8 years before starting antiretroviral therapy. The receptor source for this set is a woman aged 40-49 years with HIV. The CDR3 runs from the conserved cysteine through the conserved F or W. Each record gives: CDR3 protein, CDR3 DNA, D gene, V gene, clone size, J gene. The D gene is left open where the match is weak. Clone size is given for some rows only: seen once, a few or many times, or a class if the clone is expanded.

CASSYQGGYGYTF TGTGCCAGCAGTTACCAGGGCGGGTATGGCTACACCTTC - TRBV6-5 medium-sized TRBJ1-2
CASSVGVAGTQETQYF TGTGCCAGCAGCGTAGGTGTAGCGGGGACCCAAGAGACCCAGTACTTC TRBD2 TRBV9 - TRBJ2-5
CASSWTSGTYNEQFF TGTGCCAGCAGTTGGACTAGCGGGACCTACAATGAGCAGTTCTTC TRBD2 TRBV6-6 - TRBJ2-1
CASRRTGPNTEAFF TGTGCCAGCAGGAGGACAGGGCCAAACACTGAAGCTTTCTTT TRBD1 TRBV27 - TRBJ1-1
CASTGQGIYEQYF TGTGCCAGCACGGGACAGGGGATCTACGAGCAGTACTTC TRBD1 TRBV2 - TRBJ2-7
CASSLNSGNTIYF TGCGCCAGCAGCTTGAACTCTGGAAACACCATATATTTT - TRBV5-1 few TRBJ1-3
CASSSPGQIGSGNTIYF TGTGCCAGCAGTTCACCGGGACAGATCGGCTCTGGAAACACCATATATTTT TRBD1 TRBV28 - TRBJ1-3
CASSSSNNEQFF TGTGCCAGTAGTTCTTCTAACAATGAGCAGTTCTTC - TRBV19 - TRBJ2-1
CALGGKDDNEQFF TGTGCCTTGGGCGGGAAAGATGACAATGAGCAGTTCTTC - TRBV7-5 - TRBJ2-1
CASSRNQETQYF TGTGCCAGCAGCCGCAATCAAGAGACCCAGTACTTC - TRBV14 - TRBJ2-5
CACNNQAPYEQYF TGTGCCTGCAACAATCAGGCCCCCTACGAGCAGTACTTC - TRBV2 few TRBJ2-7
CASSEGRSAQETQYF TGTGCCAGCAGTGAAGGGAGGAGTGCTCAAGAGACCCAGTACTTC - TRBV2 - TRBJ2-5
CASSPYRGTNEKLFF TGTGCCAGCAGCCCTTACAGGGGAACTAATGAAAAACTGTTTTTT TRBD1 TRBV5-5 - TRBJ1-4
CASSLDLAGPRTQYF TGTGCCAGCAGCTTAGACCTAGCGGGCCCCCGGACCCAGTACTTC TRBD2 TRBV7-2 once TRBJ2-5
CASSPGTSGNEQFF TGTGCCAGCTCACCTGGGACTAGCGGAAATGAGCAGTTCTTC TRBD2 TRBV18 - TRBJ2-1
CSVDASAYSYGYTF TGCAGCGTTGACGCCTCCGCTTACTCCTATGGCTACACCTTC - TRBV29-1 - TRBJ1-2
CASGPSTDTQYF TGTGCCAGCGGGCCTAGCACAGATACGCAGTATTTT - TRBV9 once TRBJ2-3
CASSLDGVGYTF TGTGCCAGCAGCTTGGATGGGGTAGGCTACACCTTC - TRBV5-5 few TRBJ1-2
CASSMGRGRTDTQYF TGTGCCAGCAGCATGGGCAGGGGGCGAACAGATACGCAGTATTTT TRBD1 TRBV27 - TRBJ2-3
CASTPPPDEQFF TGTGCCAGCACTCCCCCACCGGATGAGCAGTTCTTC - TRBV7-9 - TRBJ2-1
CASSEARQALSGNTIYF TGTGCCAGCAGTGAAGCGAGACAGGCACTCTCTGGAAACACCATATATTTT - TRBV6-1 - TRBJ1-3
CASTTGTYEQYF TGTGCCAGCACTACGGGAACCTACGAGCAGTACTTC - TRBV7-6 - TRBJ2-7
CASSSAGHEKLFF TGTGCCAGCAGTTCGGCGGGCCATGAAAAACTGTTTTTT - TRBV27 - TRBJ1-4
CASSMATTETQYF TGTGCCAGTAGTATGGCCACGACAGAGACCCAGTACTTC - TRBV19 - TRBJ2-5
CASSRVLGTEAFF TGTGCCAGCAGCCGGGTTTTGGGCACTGAAGCTTTCTTT - TRBV5-8 - TRBJ1-1
CASSYSRGDYGYTF TGTGCCAGCAGTTACTCGAGGGGCGATTATGGCTACACCTTC - TRBV6-6 - TRBJ1-2
CASTSQGPQPQHF TGTGCCAGTACCAGCCAGGGGCCCCAGCCCCAGCATTTT - TRBV19 - TRBJ1-5
CASRIGTAANEQFF TGCGCCAGCAGAATCGGGACGGCGGCCAATGAGCAGTTCTTC - TRBV5-1 - TRBJ2-1
CASSPRNLEQYF TGTGCCAGTAGTCCACGAAACCTCGAGCAGTACTTC - TRBV19 - TRBJ2-7
CASSGQGYGYTF TGTGCCAGCAGTGGACAGGGTTATGGCTACACCTTC TRBD1 TRBV25-1 - TRBJ1-2
CASSRNTGELFF TGTGCCAGCAGCAGAAACACCGGGGAGCTGTTTTTT - TRBV27 - TRBJ2-2
CASSYSRYAAGELFF TGTGCCAGCAGTTACTCGAGATACGCGGCCGGGGAGCTGTTTTTT - TRBV6-5 - TRBJ2-2
CASSIQGNEQFF TGTGCCAGCAGTATACAGGGGAATGAGCAGTTCTTC TRBD1 TRBV6-5 - TRBJ2-1
CASSWRVTDTQYF TGTGCCAGCAGCTGGAGGGTCACAGATACGCAGTATTTT - TRBV7-9 once TRBJ2-3
CATETGRTYEQYF TGTGCCACCGAAACAGGGAGGACCTACGAGCAGTACTTC - TRBV28 - TRBJ2-7
CTSSQDRGTSGTYNEQFF TGCACCAGCAGCCAAGATAGGGGGACTAGCGGGACGTACAATGAGCAGTTCTTC - TRBV1 once TRBJ2-1
CASSQDNGAGGYEQYF TGCGCCAGCAGCCAGGATAATGGGGCCGGTGGCTACGAGCAGTACTTC - TRBV4-1 - TRBJ2-7
CASSELAELWFF TGTGCCAGCAGTGAACTGGCGGAGCTCTGGTTTTTT - TRBV2 - TRBJ2-2
CASEEPGGYTF TGTGCCAGCGAAGAACCCGGTGGCTACACCTTC - TRBV6-1 - TRBJ1-2
CASSVVHNEQFF TGTGCCAGCAGCGTTGTTCACAATGAGCAGTTCTTC - TRBV9 - TRBJ2-1
CASSLGVGGNEQFF TGTGCCAGCAGTTTAGGGGTAGGGGGGAATGAGCAGTTCTTC - TRBV27 - TRBJ2-1
CAISEGLAGFNEQFF TGTGCCATCAGTGAGGGGCTAGCGGGCTTCAATGAGCAGTTCTTC TRBD2 TRBV10-3 - TRBJ2-1
CASSLEQSNEKLFF TGTGCCAGCAGCTTAGAACAGAGTAATGAAAAACTGTTTTTT - TRBV7-9 - TRBJ1-4
CASSLDRGNTEAFF TGTGCCAGCAGCTTAGACCGCGGCAACACTGAAGCTTTCTTT - TRBV7-9 few TRBJ1-1
CASSSGGYGYTF TGTGCCAGCAGTTCGGGCGGTTATGGCTACACCTTC - TRBV27 - TRBJ1-2
CASTLTSGTEAFF TGCGCCAGCACCCTCACCTCGGGGACTGAAGCTTTCTTT - TRBV5-1 - TRBJ1-1
CASSLRDRVTEKLFF TGTGCCAGCAGCTTGCGTGACAGGGTGACGGAAAAACTGTTTTTT TRBD1 TRBV5-4 - TRBJ1-4
CASSLLGGLGYEQYF TGCGCCAGCAGCTTGCTTGGGGGGCTTGGCTACGAGCAGTACTTC - TRBV5-1 once TRBJ2-7